The 29 T cell receptor beta chains listed next were all sequenced from one sample in a study. In TCRdb, the 5' RACE reads were re-called with MiXCR into one record per CDR3 protein. This sample yields 62,000 or so distinct CDR3 sequences, of which 25% to 35% are seen a single time; 2% to 2.5% belongs to the top ten. Sequencing was performed on tumor-infiltrating naive CD4+ T cells sorted from the breast tumor. Documented subset: naive CD4+ T cells, CD4+CD45RA+CD25-. The receptors shown here come from a female donor with breast cancer.

This clonotype was counted a single time. The CDR3 bases are TGTGCCAGCAGTGAGGGACTTAACACCGGGGAGCTGTTTTTT. Its translation is CASSEGLNTGELFF. The genes are TRBV6-1 and TRBJ2-2, with D possibly being TRBD2 (6 bases). Germline lookup yields CDR1 MNHNS and CDR2 SASEGT. The CDR3 extends over 14 amino acids. Deletions cut 3 bases from V and 2 bases from J, with 7 bases between.

This clonotype was seen a few times. The CDR3 sequence: CASSQESRVNTGELFF. CDR3 DNA sequence: TGCGCCAGCAGCCAAGAAAGCCGTGTGAACACCGGGGAGCTGTTTTTT. The V call is TRBV4-3, the J call TRBJ2-2; D not certain. The CDR3 loop spans 16 amino acids. V gave up 0 bases and J gave up 1 base, with 9 bases separating them. Germline assignment: CDR1 LGHNA and CDR2 YSLEER.

This clonotype appeared many times. The rearrangement links TRBV28 to TRBJ1-1; D unresolved. The germline gives CDR1 MDHEN, CDR2 SYDVKM. This CDR3 is 14 amino acids long. V shed 7 bases and J shed 0 bases, with 12 bases lying between them. The chain's CDR3 is CASTLAGLNTEAFF. CDR3 DNA: TGTGCCAGCACCCTGGCAGGACTGAACACTGAAGCTTTCTTT.

This clonotype appeared many times. The chain uses TRBV6-2 or TRBV6-3 and TRBJ2-1, with 9 bases lining up with TRBD1. The CDR3 has 13 residues. V trimming: 8 bases; J trimming: 7 bases; junction bases outside the gene matches: 6. Germline CDR1 reads MNHEY; CDR2 reads SVGEGT. CDR3 region: CASRDRVWNEQFF. The CDR3 DNA reads as TGTGCCAGCCGGGACAGGGTGTGGAATGAGCAGTTCTTC.

The chain is built from TRBV12-3 or TRBV12-4 and TRBJ2-1; 13 nucleotides agree with TRBD2. The CDR3 spans 18 residues. J was trimmed by 0 bases and V by 11 bases; bases with no gene match: 13. The chain's CDR3 is CAGYRTSGSPSSYNEQFF. For the CDR3, the DNA is TGTGCCGGCTACCGGACTAGCGGGAGTCCCAGCTCCTACAATGAGCAGTTCTTC.

This clonotype has just a few counts. The rearrangement uses TRBV9 and TRBJ2-1; 10 nucleotides match TRBD2. The trim removed 3 bases at V and 8 bases at J, leaving 8 bases unmatched. Germline V gene lookup returns CDR1 SGDLS and CDR2 YYNGEE. This CDR3 is built from 15 residues. CDR3 sequence (DNA): TGTGCCAGCAGCGCGCAACCTCTAGCGGGAGATGAGCAGTTCTTC. This encodes CASSAQPLAGDEQFF.

The chain combines TRBV5-1 with TRBJ2-3, with 9 bases fitting TRBD1. With V trimmed by 0 bases and J by 5 bases, 4 bases remained unmatched. Per germline, CDR1 SGHRS and CDR2 YFSETQ. CDR3 length: 15 residues. CDR3 sequence reads: CASSLGGQGQDTQYF. The CDR3 nucleotides are TGCGCCAGCAGCTTGGGGGGACAGGGACAAGATACGCAGTATTTT.

This rearrangement joins TRBV7-2 to TRBJ1-5; 7 bases are shared with TRBD1. V lost 1 base and J lost 4; bases outside the gene matches: 4. This CDR3 spans 15 amino acids. Per germline, CDR1 SGHTA and CDR2 FQGNSA. In DNA form, the CDR3 reads TGTGCCAGCAGCTTAGATGCAGGGGGGAATCAGCCCCAGCATTTT. Protein: CASSLDAGGNQPQHF.

This clonotype was counted ten times or more. The V call is TRBV28, the J call TRBJ1-1; tentative D call: TRBD1 (6 bases). The germline V and J ends were trimmed by 4 bases and 10 bases, with 16 bases remaining between them. Germline CDR1 MDHEN, CDR2 SYDVKM. CDR3 length: 13 residues. The CDR3 coding sequence is TGTGCCAGCAGTTCAGGTACAGGGATTGGAGCTTTCTTT. It encodes CASSSGTGIGAFF.

This clonotype was detected many times. The chain employs TRBV4-2 and TRBJ1-2; D unclear. The CDR3 has 14 amino acids. The V end was cut by 0 bases, the J end by 4 bases, with 9 bases between. CDR1 is LGHNA and CDR2 is YNFKEQ in the germline V gene. The DNA of the CDR3 is TGTGCCAGCAGCCAAGATGGAGACTCCTATGGCTACACCTTC. Its translation: CASSQDGDSYGYTF.

At least ten counts were recorded for this clonotype. The genes are TRBV5-1 and TRBJ2-3, with D perhaps assigned TRBD1 or TRBD2 (6 bases each). The germline V gene has CDR1 SGHRS and CDR2 YFSETQ. The CDR3 is made up of 17 amino acids. Trimming pared 0 bases from V and 0 bases from J, leaving 14 bases between. CDR3 DNA sequence: TGCGCCAGCAGCTTGGCCGGTGGGGGGCCGAGCACAGATACGCAGTATTTT. As protein: CASSLAGGGPSTDTQYF.

This clonotype was observed a few times. This chain connects TRBV12-3 or TRBV12-4 to TRBJ1-3; weak D call: TRBD1 (5 bases). V dropped 0 bases and J dropped 0 bases, with 15 bases sitting between them. The CDR3 is made up of 18 amino acids. In DNA, the CDR3 is TGTGCCAGCAGTTTAGCGCGGGGCAGGGCTAGCTCTGGAAACACCATATATTTT. Protein sequence: CASSLARGRASSGNTIYF.

V usage is TRBV20-1 and J usage is TRBJ2-1; D perhaps matches TRBD2 (9 bases). CDR3 length: 18 amino acids. Germline CDR1 is DFQATT and CDR2 is SNEGSKA (reference sequence). The germline V and J ends were trimmed by 0 bases and 7 bases, with 25 bases remaining between them. CDR3 protein: CSARDQGASGAGTNEQFF. In DNA form, the CDR3 reads TGCAGTGCTAGAGATCAGGGGGCTAGCGGGGCGGGCACGAATGAGCAGTTCTTC.

This clonotype was detected only a few times. This rearrangement joins TRBV28 to TRBJ2-1; D ambiguous. Looked up from germline, CDR1 is MDHEN and CDR2 is SYDVKM. With 3 bases removed from V and 0 bases from J, the gap between germline ends came to 9 bases. The CDR3 has 15 residues. The chain's CDR3 is CASSLLISSYNEQFF. CDR3 bases: TGTGCCAGCAGTTTGCTGATTAGCTCCTACAATGAGCAGTTCTTC.

This clonotype was counted many times. The chain is built from TRBV12-3 or TRBV12-4 and TRBJ2-6; D tentatively fits TRBD1 or TRBD2 (6 bases each). The CDR3 totals 17 residues. Trimming removed 7 bases from V and 1 base from J, with 17 bases in between. CDR3 bases: TGTGCCAGCACGGAGGGGGGAGCAGGGTCTGGGGCCAACGTCCTGACTTTC. This translates into CASTEGGAGSGANVLTF.

This clonotype was counted once. V gene TRBV5-1 combines with J gene TRBJ1-4, with 7 bases aligning to TRBD1. V trimming: 1 base; J trimming: 6 bases; junction bases outside the gene matches: 3. Germline V gene sequence: CDR1 SGHRS, CDR2 YFSETQ. The CDR3 has 14 amino acids. The CDR3 loop reads CASSLRQGDEKLFF. The DNA for the CDR3 is TGCGCCAGCAGCTTGAGGCAGGGGGATGAAAAACTGTTTTTT. Complete variable domain (other parts from reference TRBV5-1 and TRBJ1-4): KAGVTQTPRYLIKTRGQQVTLSCSPISGHRSVSWYQQTPGQGLQFLFEYFSETQRNKGNFPGRFSGRQFSNSRSEMNVSTLELGDSALYLCASSLRQGDEKLFFGSGTQLSVL.

The V and J genes are TRBV7-9 and TRBJ1-2, with TRBD1 as a possible D gene (6 bases). V lost 7 bases and J lost 8, with 14 bases in between. This CDR3 is built from 12 residues. Germline loops: CDR1 SEHNR, CDR2 FQNEAQ (reference sequence). Written as DNA, the CDR3 is TGTGCCAGCACCAACAGGGATCGGGGCTACACCTTC. Encoded protein: CASTNRDRGYTF. Based on the CDR3 plus reference TRBV7-9 and TRBJ1-2, the full variable domain is DTGVSQNPRHKITKRGQNVTFRCDPISEHNRLYWYRQTLGQGPEFLTYFQNEAQLEKSRLLSDRFSAERPKGSFSTLEIQRTEQGDSAMYLCASTNRDRGYTFGSGTRLTVV.

This clonotype has only a few counts. The chain employs TRBV5-1 and TRBJ2-3, with 7 bases identical to TRBD2. CDR1 SGHRS and CDR2 YFSETQ come from the germline V gene. CDR3 length equals 17 residues. V shed 0 bases, J shed 0 bases, and the junction held 7 bases outside the gene matches. The CDR3 nucleotides read TGCGCCAGCAGCTTGGGCGGTGTCGGGGGGAGCACAGATACGCAGTATTTT. This encodes CASSLGGVGGSTDTQYF.

This clonotype has only a few counts. Possible read error: a much larger clone is one base away. The conserved final phenylalanine or tryptophan is absent from the CDR3, which likely points to a read error. The V call is TRBV5-1, the J call TRBJ2-2; D is possibly TRBD1 or TRBD2 (5 bases each). CDR3 size: 15 residues. V lost 4 bases to trimming and J lost 0 bases, with 10 bases between them. Looked up from germline, CDR1 is SGHRS and CDR2 is YFSETQ. The CDR3 nucleotides are TGCGCCAGCAGCCGGGACCCAGCGAACACCGGGGAGCTGTTTCTT. Translating it yields CASSRDPANTGELFL.

This clonotype was seen a few times. The chain carries TRBV12-3 or TRBV12-4 and TRBJ1-1, with D possibly TRBD1 on 6 matching bases. Trimming took off 3 bases at V and 0 bases at J, with 14 bases between the two ends. The CDR3 sequence is 16 residues long. CDR3 sequence (DNA): TGTGCCAGCAGTTTTTCGTCAGGGACATTGAACACTGAAGCTTTCTTT. It translates to CASSFSSGTLNTEAFF.

There are many counts of this clonotype. This chain links TRBV6-2 or TRBV6-3 with TRBJ1-1, with 8 nucleotides matching TRBD1. CDR3 length: 15 residues. CDR1 is MNHEY and CDR2 is SVGEGT in the germline V gene. Trimming cost V 0 bases and J 3 bases; bases outside gene matches: 3. Here the CDR3 reads CASSYSRGRDTEAFF. The CDR3 DNA sequence: TGTGCCAGCAGTTACTCCAGGGGGCGTGACACTGAAGCTTTCTTT.

A remark on this clonotype: A read error is possible here, since a much larger clone lies one base away. The chain joins TRBV29-1 to TRBJ2-7; 8 bases match TRBD1. V shed 4 bases, J shed 5 bases, and the junction held 7 bases outside the gene matches. The germline V gene has CDR1 SQVTM and CDR2 ANQGSEA. This CDR3 comprises 13 residues. The CDR3: CSVGWDRSDEQYF. The DNA for the CDR3 is TGCAGCGTTGGTTGGGACAGGAGCGACGAGCAGTACTTC.

Notes on this clonotype: At one of its ends the junction is not consistent with the germline gene, which may arise from a read error. J is TRBJ2-7 and V is TRBV4-2, with D possibly TRBD2 on 6 matching bases. This CDR3 comprises 16 residues. Germline CDR1 and CDR2: LGHNA and YNFKEQ. CDR3 residues: CASSQDAGSHSYEQCF. CDR3 nucleotide sequence: TGTGCCAGCAGCCAAGATGCGGGGAGTCACTCCTACGAGCAGTGCTTC.

This clonotype has only a few counts. The V and J genes are TRBV7-9 and TRBJ1-6; D uncertain. V was cut by 4 bases and J by 8 bases, with 12 bases left in between. Germline V gene lookup returns CDR1 SEHNR and CDR2 FQNEAQ (reference sequence). The CDR3 is 14 amino acids. CDR3 DNA: TGTGCCAGCAGCTCAGTCCAGTCCCATTCACCCCTCCACTTT. Residues: CASSSVQSHSPLHF.

J is TRBJ2-5 and V is TRBV6-1; TRBD1 agrees at 9 bases. Germline V gene data show CDR1 as MNHNS and CDR2 as SASEGT. The CDR3 has 16 residues. The V segment lost 5 bases and the J segment 5 bases; nucleotides outside the gene matches: 12. The CDR3 loop reads CASSLRDRGITETQYF. CDR3 DNA: TGTGCCAGCAGTCTGCGAGACAGGGGGATCACGGAGACCCAGTACTTC.

A word on this clonotype: The conserved phenylalanine or tryptophan is not found at the CDR3 terminus, so this likely reflects a read error. The rearrangement links TRBV2 to TRBJ2-7; D is perhaps TRBD2 (5 bases). The V gene lost 8 bases and the J gene lost 0 bases, with 8 bases spanning the gap. The CDR3 consists of 12 residues. Germline V gene lookup returns CDR1 SNHLY and CDR2 FYNNEI. CDR3 residues: CASLGSSYEQYS. The DNA for the CDR3 is TGTGCCAGCTTGGGGAGCTCCTACGAGCAGTACTCC.

This clonotype was seen ten or more times. V is TRBV29-1 and J is TRBJ2-1, with 8 bases aligning to TRBD1. The CDR3 runs to 12 residues. The ends lost 6 bases at V and 3 bases at J; junction bases unmatched: 1. From germline, CDR1 is SQVTM and CDR2 ANQGSEA. CDR3: CSVGQGYNEQFF. Here the CDR3 DNA reads TGCAGCGTCGGACAGGGCTACAATGAGCAGTTCTTC.

The V call is TRBV5-4, the J call TRBJ2-5, with D hard to call. Germline CDR1 SGHNT, CDR2 YYREEE (reference sequence). The CDR3 spans 12 residues. Trimming removed 3 bases from V and 0 bases from J, with 3 bases in between. The CDR3 sequence: CASSSYQETQYF. The CDR3 nucleotides read TGTGCCAGCAGCTCGTACCAAGAGACCCAGTACTTC.

The rearrangement joins TRBV6-6 to TRBJ1-5; D not resolved. This CDR3 has 15 residues. CDR1 is MNHNY and CDR2 is SVGAGI in the germline V gene (reference sequence). V lost 0 bases to trimming and J lost 7 bases, with 13 bases between them. The CDR3 protein is CASSYSREGVQPQHF. In DNA form, the CDR3 reads TGTGCCAGCAGTTACTCGAGGGAAGGCGTCCAGCCCCAGCATTTT.